This entry is about one T cell receptor beta chain. Primed by a sample-barcoded 5' primer and a J-beta primer mix, a second PCR proceeded for about 6 to 12 cycles. TCRdb itself ran the 5' RACE reads through MiXCR, one entry per CDR3 protein. The sample has roughly 550,000 distinct CDR3 sequences; approximately 25% are singletons. This specimen belongs to a study of blood T cells in healthy people across ages. The same data also contributed to another study, on T cells of mothers and their children.

The sequence was collected from a boy between 5 and 17 years old in good health. Sequenced material: blood.

DNA for the CDR3: TGTGCCAGCACCCTACAGCCCTCCTACAATGAGCAGTTCTTC. Protein product: CASTLQPSYNEQFF. The chain is built from TRBV6-2 or TRBV6-3 and TRBJ2-1; D gene unclear. Between the trimmed V and J ends, which lost 7 bases and 0 bases, there was a span of 10 bases. This CDR3 has 14 amino acids. The germline V gene encodes CDR1 MNHEY and CDR2 SVGEGT.